The T cell receptor beta chain under discussion was sequenced for a study of cytomegalovirus exposure and HLA in healthy donors. The PCR contained 60 Vbeta and 13 Jbeta primers. Measured with immunoSEQ multiplex PCR; TCRdb has only the in-frame clones, and not every one. The table has 120,000 to 150,000 clones, 75% to 90% seen once. CDR1 is MGHRA and CDR2 is YSYEKL in the germline V gene. The CDR3 loop spans 14 amino acids. V lost 5 bases and J lost 5; bases outside the gene matches: 6. The source is a woman in her twenties or thirties in good health and CMV-seronegative. V and J are TRBV4-1 and TRBJ2-3; 8 positions agree with TRBD2. The sequencing sample was made of PBMCs. CDR3 loop: CASSIAGREDTQYF. CDR3 sequence (DNA): TGCGCCAGCAGCATAGCGGGGAGGGAAGATACGCAGTATTTT.